The present TCR beta chain was sequenced within a study of T cells in Graves' hyperthyroidism and ophthalmopathy. Study in general: Peripheral blood was taken when the disease was first diagnosed, before any treatment began.

Amplified TCR beta CDR3 regions derived from RNA transcripts. HTBI primers drove first-round RT-PCR of the TCR CDR3. TCRdb passed the multiplex PCR reads through MiXCR, listing each CDR3 protein once. The sample records 350,000 to 400,000 distinct CDR3 sequences, roughly 18% being singletons. This clonotype was seen at least ten times. The CDR3 length is 11 residues. The V end was cut by 0 bases, the J end by 7 bases, with 6 bases between. Per the germline V gene, CDR1 is DFQATT and CDR2 is SNEGSKA (reference sequence). This chain joins TRBV20-1 and TRBJ1-2; D is ambiguous. This sequence originates from a man aged 18-30 years with Graves' ophthalmopathy. The sample taken for sequencing was blood. CDR3 amino acids: CSARDLVGYTF. The CDR3 nucleotides are TGCAGTGCTAGAGATCTGGTTGGCTACACCTTC.